The 9 T cell receptor beta chains listed next were all sequenced from one sample in a study of tissue T cells after allogeneic stem cell transplantation. Described time point: mouse harvest day 7 after allogeneic transplant. Tail vein injection delivered 10^7 T-cell-depleted bone marrow cells and 10^6 splenic CD5+ T cells. Here immunoSEQ multiplex PCR was the method, and the copy in TCRdb shows in-frame clones only, minus some. The top ten hold more than 6.5% of the sample, which has thousands of clones, less than 55% seen once. The sequenced sample consisted of gut tissue. All receptors derive from a female BALB/c mouse given C57BL/6 T cells with graft-versus-host disease after an allogeneic hematopoietic cell transplant.

This clone was seen just once. The genes and germline here are from mouse. The DNA ends 1 residue before the CDR3 does, and the rest of the CDR3 is filled in from the germline J gene. The chain links TRBV26 to TRBJ2-5, with D perhaps TRBD1 (5 bases). This CDR3 contains 12 residues. V shed 4 bases and J shed 5 bases, with 7 bases lying between them. CDR1 and CDR2 from the germline V gene are KGHPV and FQNQEV (reference sequence). CDR3 residues: CASSPGRDTQYF. Incomplete CDR3 DNA: TGTGCCAGCAGTCCAGGGAGAGACACCCAGTAC.

Points on this clone: Genes and germline are mouse. The read finishes 1 residue shy of the CDR3 end, and the germline J gene is used to complete it. This chain joins TRBV16 and TRBJ2-3; tentative D call: TRBD1 (6 bases). Germline V CDR1 and CDR2: SGHSA, FRNQAP. The V end was cut by 5 bases, the J end by 0 bases, with 9 bases between. This CDR3 has 14 amino acids. Incomplete CDR3 DNA: TGTGCAAGCAGCGTACAGGGTAGTGCAGAAACGCTGTAT. Protein: CASSVQGSAETLY. The whole CDR3 region reads CASSVQGSAETLYF.

A few counts support this clone. Mouse germline and gene names are used. The CDR3 extends 1 residue past the end of the read, so its final part is completed from the germline J gene. V is TRBV3 and J is TRBJ2-7, with 8 bases aligning to TRBD2. Losses at the gene ends were 2 bases for V and 6 bases for J; bases not matched to a gene: 3. CDR1 and CDR2 (germline): SNHLY, FYNGKV (reference sequence). This CDR3 is 13 amino acids long. CDR3 DNA (partial): TGTGCCAGCAGCTTAAATGGGGGGGGTGAACAGTAC. Protein sequence: CASSLNGGGEQY. The full CDR3 reads CASSLNGGGEQYF. Using reference TRBV3 and TRBJ2-7 for the parts outside the CDR3, the full variable domain is GPKVLQIPSHQIIDMGQMVTLNCDPVSNHLYFYWYKQILGQQMEFLVNFYNGKVMEKSKLFKDQFSVERPDGSYFTLKIQPTALEDSAVYFCASSLNGGGEQYFGPGTRLTVL.

On this clone itself: Mouse names are used for the genes. With the read ending 1 residue before the CDR3 end, the germline J gene is used to fill in that end. The rearrangement joins TRBV13-3 to TRBJ2-7, with 8 bases matching TRBD2. V lost 4 bases and J lost 4; bases outside the gene matches: 1. In germline, CDR1 is NNHDY, CDR2 SYVADS. The CDR3 runs to 12 residues. Incomplete CDR3 DNA: TGTGCCAGCAGTATGGGGGGGTATGAACAGTAC. Protein product: CASSMGGYEQY. The whole CDR3 reads CASSMGGYEQYF.

Notes on this clone: Genes here carry mouse names. The read terminates 1 residue before the CDR3 end, so the remaining end is supplied by the germline J gene. The sample contains more than one DNA sequence encoding this CDR3. J is TRBJ1-3 and V is TRBV3; 9 nucleotides align to TRBD1. The germline gives CDR1 SNHLY, CDR2 FYNGKV (reference sequence). The CDR3 consists of 14 residues. V shed 3 bases and J 6 bases; nucleotides not matched to a gene: 3. The CDR3 reads CASSLTGGKNTLYF. CDR3 DNA (partial): TGTGCCAGCAGCTTGACAGGGGGAAAAAATACGCTCTAT. Full variable domain (missing parts from reference TRBV3 and TRBJ1-3): GPKVLQIPSHQIIDMGQMVTLNCDPVSNHLYFYWYKQILGQQMEFLVNFYNGKVMEKSKLFKDQFSVERPDGSYFTLKIQPTALEDSAVYFCASSLTGGKNTLYFGEGSRLIVV.

Concerning this clone: Gene names and germline refer to mouse. Read data end 1 residue before the CDR3 end; the end is taken from the germline J gene. This sequence joins TRBV3 and TRBJ2-5; 7 bases align to TRBD2. Germline V gene data show CDR1 as SNHLY and CDR2 as FYNGKV (reference sequence). This CDR3 comprises 14 residues. Unmatched junction bases numbered 3, after V lost 4 bases and J lost 2 bases. The part of the CDR3 DNA that was read is TGTGCCAGCAGCTCACTGGGGCTCCAAGACACCCAGTAC. Protein: CASSSLGLQDTQY. The full CDR3 is CASSSLGLQDTQYF. The entire variable domain, with the rest obtained from reference TRBV3 and TRBJ2-5, is as follows: GPKVLQIPSHQIIDMGQMVTLNCDPVSNHLYFYWYKQILGQQMEFLVNFYNGKVMEKSKLFKDQFSVERPDGSYFTLKIQPTALEDSAVYFCASSSLGLQDTQYFGPGTRLLVL.

Regarding this clone: Any gene name here is a mouse gene name. The read terminates 1 residue ahead of where the CDR3 ends, so the germline J gene completes it. V usage is TRBV26 and J usage is TRBJ1-1; no reliable D call. Per the germline V gene, CDR1 is KGHPV and CDR2 is FQNQEV (reference sequence). The CDR3 is 13 residues long. The V gene lost 2 bases and the J gene lost 0 bases, with 4 bases spanning the gap. The sequenced CDR3 bases are TGTGCCAGCAGTCTGAGACAGAACACAGAAGTCTTC. Encoded protein: CASSLRQNTEVF. The entire CDR3 protein is CASSLRQNTEVFF.

About this clone itself: The genes and germline here are from mouse. The sequence runs out 1 residue before the end of the CDR3; the remainder is reconstructed from the germline J gene. V and J are TRBV23 and TRBJ1-1; the table gives TRBD1 as D, unverified against the DNA. Germline CDR1 KGHTA, CDR2 FQNQQP. The length of the CDR3 is 13 residues. The covered CDR3 bases are TGCTCCAGCAGTCCTGGACAGGGGACAGAAGTCTTC. This gives the protein CSSSPGQGTEVF. The CDR3 in full is CSSSPGQGTEVFF.

As to this clone: These gene names are mouse names. The CDR3 extends 1 residue past the end of the read, so its final part is completed from the germline J gene. The chain uses TRBV13-1 and TRBJ2-5; no clear D. Germline loops: CDR1 NSHNY, CDR2 SYGAGN. CDR3 length: 10 residues. Trimming shortened V by 2 bases and J by 6 bases, and 1 base separated the two germline ends. Partial CDR3 DNA: TGTGCCAGCAGTGAGGACACCCAGTAC. Encoded protein: CASSEDTQY. Given in full, the CDR3 is CASSEDTQYF.